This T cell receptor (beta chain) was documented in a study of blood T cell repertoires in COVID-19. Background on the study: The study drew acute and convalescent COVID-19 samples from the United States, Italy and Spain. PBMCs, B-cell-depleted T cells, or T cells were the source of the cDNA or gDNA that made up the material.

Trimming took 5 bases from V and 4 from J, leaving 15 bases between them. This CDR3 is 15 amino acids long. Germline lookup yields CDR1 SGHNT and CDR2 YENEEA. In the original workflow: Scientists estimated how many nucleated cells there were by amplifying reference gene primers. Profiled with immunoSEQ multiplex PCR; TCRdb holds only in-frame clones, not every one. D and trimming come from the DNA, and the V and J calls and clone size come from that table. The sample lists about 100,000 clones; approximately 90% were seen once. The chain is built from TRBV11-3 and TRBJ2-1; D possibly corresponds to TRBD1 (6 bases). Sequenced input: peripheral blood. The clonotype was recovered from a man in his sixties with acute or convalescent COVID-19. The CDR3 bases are TGTGCCAGCAGCCCAGAGGACAGAGAATACAATGAGCAGTTCTTC. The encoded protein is CASSPEDREYNEQFF.